These 16 T cell receptor beta chains were sequenced from one sample in a study of T cell responses to AZD1222 COVID-19 vaccine. Profiling relied on immunoSEQ multiplex PCR, and the TCRdb table lists in-frame clones only, not all of them. This sample carries some 200,000 clones, more than 80% of them seen once, and the ten largest clones take roughly 4%. Sequences were derived from peripheral blood, sampled 28 days after the second dose of the MenACWY control vaccine. The source of these receptors is an adult who received the MenACWY meningococcal vaccine as a control.

This clone was picked up one time. This chain links TRBV9 with TRBJ2-2, with 10 bases lining up with TRBD1. There are 15 residues in the CDR3. Germline CDR1 reads SGDLS; CDR2 reads YYNGEE. The V segment lost 9 bases and the J segment 3 bases; nucleotides outside the gene matches: 8. CDR3 DNA sequence: TGTGCCACCCGATCCGGGACAGGGGACACCGGGGAGCTGTTTTTT. Translated: CATRSGTGDTGELFF.

V and J are TRBV25-1 and TRBJ1-4; D is undetermined. Germline CDR1 is MGHDK and CDR2 is SYGVNS. CDR3 size: 14 residues. Between the trimmed V and J ends, which lost 3 bases and 7 bases, there was a span of 12 bases. The CDR3 is CASSEPIGGEKLFF. The CDR3 nucleotides are TGTGCCAGCAGTGAGCCCATCGGAGGTGAAAAACTGTTTTTT.

The sample holds one count of this clone. The rearrangement uses TRBV20-1 and TRBJ2-7; 9 bases fit TRBD2. The ends lost 3 bases at V and 3 bases at J; junction bases unmatched: 6. This CDR3 is built from 14 residues. Germline V gene data show CDR1 as DFQATT and CDR2 as SNEGSKA (reference sequence). As DNA, the CDR3 is TGCAGTGCTAGTCCAAGCGGGAGGATCTACGAGCAGTACTTC. This translates into CSASPSGRIYEQYF.

This rearrangement joins TRBV9 to TRBJ2-3; TRBD2 matches at 8 bases. The CDR3 is made up of 13 amino acids. Germline V gene lookup returns CDR1 SGDLS and CDR2 YYNGEE. With V trimmed by 4 bases and J by 5 bases, 3 bases remained unmatched. The CDR3 DNA is TGTGCCAGCAGCCTACGGGAGGGAGATACGCAGTATTTT. It encodes CASSLREGDTQYF.

The CDR3 region is CASSLEKAGEQYF. The CDR3 nucleotides are TGTGCCAGCAGCTTAGAGAAGGCGGGGGAGCAGTACTTC. This chain uses TRBV7-9 with TRBJ2-7; perhaps TRBD2 as D (6 bases). Trimming shortened V by 1 base and J by 7 bases, and 11 bases separated the two germline ends. CDR3 length: 13 residues. Looked up from germline, CDR1 is SEHNR and CDR2 is FQNEAQ (reference sequence). The full variable domain, completed using reference TRBV7-9 and TRBJ2-7, is DTGVSQNPRHKITKRGQNVTFRCDPISEHNRLYWYRQTLGQGPEFLTYFQNEAQLEKSRLLSDRFSAERPKGSFSTLEIQRTEQGDSAMYLCASSLEKAGEQYFGPGTRLTVT.

The chain links TRBV5-5 to TRBJ2-3; D might be TRBD1 (6 bases). CDR3 length: 15 residues. Trimming left V 1 base short and J 2 bases short, with 11 bases between. Germline V gives CDR1 SGHKS, CDR2 YYEKEE (reference sequence). CDR3 in DNA: TGTGCCAGCAGCTTGAGGGGGACCTTCACAGATACGCAGTATTTT. It is translated as CASSLRGTFTDTQYF.

This chain connects TRBV9 to TRBJ2-1, with D perhaps being TRBD1 or TRBD2 (5 bases each). The CDR3 contains 15 residues. Trimming removed 4 bases at V and 0 bases at J, with 11 bases between. Germline V gene lookup returns CDR1 SGDLS and CDR2 YYNGEE. CDR3 DNA: TGTGCCAGCAGCCCTTTGGGGGACTCCTACAATGAGCAGTTCTTC. It translates to CASSPLGDSYNEQFF.

The chain has TRBV11-2 and TRBJ2-3, with D tentatively TRBD2 (5 bases). Germline values: CDR1 SGHAT, CDR2 FQNNGV. Trimming left V 5 bases short and J 2 bases short, with 11 bases between. The CDR3 totals 14 residues. The CDR3 spells CASSPLTNTDTQYF. The DNA for the CDR3 is TGTGCCAGCAGCCCCCTGACTAACACAGATACGCAGTATTTT.

The chain recombines TRBV6-2 or TRBV6-3 with TRBJ2-1; D possibly matches TRBD1 or TRBD2 (5 bases each). The CDR3 is 14 residues long. Trimming pared 5 bases from V and 8 bases from J, leaving 16 bases between. Germline loops: CDR1 MNHEY, CDR2 SVGEGT. CDR3 sequence: CASSRDGVVDEQFF. In DNA, the CDR3 is TGTGCCAGCAGTCGGGACGGCGTGGTGGATGAGCAGTTCTTC.

This chain joins TRBV5-6 and TRBJ2-3; 9 bases fit TRBD2. Germline CDR1 and CDR2: SGHDT and YYEEEE. J was trimmed by 0 bases and V by 4 bases; bases with no gene match: 12. The CDR3 covers 18 residues. The chain's CDR3 is CASSPGGSGSASTDTQYF. The CDR3 region has the DNA TGTGCCAGCAGCCCAGGGGGTAGCGGGAGTGCAAGCACAGATACGCAGTATTTT.

The chain combines TRBV11-3 with TRBJ2-7; the match to TRBD1 covers 7 bases. The CDR3 is 15 amino acids. Per the germline V gene, CDR1 is SGHNT and CDR2 is YENEEA. The V segment lost 5 bases and the J segment 0 bases; nucleotides outside the gene matches: 7. This CDR3 is CASSLGDRTSYEQYF. Written as DNA, the CDR3 is TGTGCCAGCAGCCTAGGGGACAGAACCTCCTACGAGCAGTACTTC.

This chain joins TRBV12-3 or TRBV12-4 and TRBJ1-1; D gene unclear. Trimming removed 8 bases from V and 4 bases from J, with 11 bases in between. The CDR3 totals 12 residues. Here the CDR3 DNA reads TGTGCCAGCTCCTCGAGGGTCACTGAAGCTTTCTTT. It yields the protein CASSSRVTEAFF.

This clone occurred once. The V and J genes are TRBV12-3 or TRBV12-4 and TRBJ1-4; D unresolved. V was clipped by 6 bases and J by 7 bases, with 9 bases between them. This CDR3 spans 12 amino acids. CDR3 protein: CASSYMGEKLFF. CDR3 sequence (DNA): TGTGCCAGCAGCTATATGGGTGAAAAACTGTTTTTT.

This clone was seen more than once but under ten times. This chain's CDR3 is CASSFQNTEAFF. For the CDR3, the DNA is TGTGCCAGTAGTTTCCAGAACACTGAAGCTTTCTTT. This rearrangement joins TRBV19 to TRBJ1-1, with D hard to call. Trimming removed 5 bases at V and 1 base at J, with 5 bases between. Germline CDR1 LNHDA, CDR2 SQIVND (reference sequence). This CDR3 region has 12 residues.

In its sample, this clone was seen once. The gene calls are TRBV7-2 and TRBJ1-3; 7 bases are shared with TRBD1. CDR1 is SGHTA and CDR2 is FQGNSA in the germline V gene. The CDR3 covers 15 residues. The trim removed 3 bases at V and 4 bases at J, leaving 6 bases unmatched. Here the CDR3 reads CASSFETGSGNTIYF. CDR3 nucleotides: TGTGCCAGCAGCTTCGAGACAGGGAGCGGAAACACCATATATTTT.

The V call is TRBV28, the J call TRBJ2-7; maybe TRBD1 (5 bases). Germline CDR1 MDHEN, CDR2 SYDVKM. V dropped 5 bases and J dropped 4 bases, with 15 bases sitting between them. The CDR3 is 14 residues long. The CDR3 DNA follows: TGTGCCAGCAGTCCCCCCTATAGACAGTACGAGCAGTACTTC. It yields the protein CASSPPYRQYEQYF.